This T cell receptor beta chain was documented in a study of OX40 agonist ivuxolimab in advanced cancers. Study information: Partial responses were achieved by three patients, one with hepatocellular carcinoma and two with cutaneous melanoma.

Germline V gene sequence: CDR1 MNHEY, CDR2 SVGAGI. Deletions cut 7 bases from V and 0 bases from J, with 14 bases between. This CDR3 contains 15 residues. Clones were sequenced by immunoSEQ multiplex PCR, and TCRdb holds only the in-frame ones, with some missing. This sample has some 80,000 clones, with about 93% found just once. The TCR comes from an adult with an advanced solid tumor such as melanoma, head and neck, liver or kidney cancer. Source: CD4+ or CD8+ T cells sorted from blood, taken in a trial of the OX40 agonist ivuxolimab. The chain couples TRBV6-5 to TRBJ2-3, with D maybe TRBD2 (5 bases). For the CDR3, the DNA is TGTGCCAGCACCTTATCGGGGTTTAGCACAGATACGCAGTATTTT. Translation gives CASTLSGFSTDTQYF.